This TCR beta chain emerged from a study of blood T cell repertoires in COVID-19. This CDR3 contains 13 residues. CDR1 is SGHTA and CDR2 is FQGNSA in the germline V gene. Trimming shortened V by 5 bases and J by 8 bases, and 12 bases separated the two germline ends. Assay used: immunoSEQ multiplex PCR; TCRdb lists only in-frame clones, some missing. The table lists 200,000 to 300,000 clones, about 93% of them singletons. Followed longitudinally, the Seattle patients had been enrolled during active infection. The receptor was derived from a man aged 25-45 years with COVID-19, enrolled during active disease. Material for sequencing was peripheral blood. The chain carries TRBV7-2 and TRBJ1-4; no firm D call. CDR3 residues: CASSGLYGEKLFF. The CDR3, as DNA: TGTGCCAGCAGCGGACTCTATGGCGAAAAACTGTTTTTT.